This T cell receptor (beta chain) was profiled in a study of blood T cell repertoires in COVID-19. Overall study: Acute-phase and convalescent COVID-19 samples originated in the United States, Italy and Spain.

Data came from immunoSEQ multiplex PCR; TCRdb stores just in-frame clones and leaves some out. The table shows a few hundred thousand clones, with approximately 85% occurring only once. Across fewer than 25 US areas, participants ranged in age from roughly 18 to 95 years. Categorization into cohorts depended on clinical history that participants reported. The study counted Cohort 3 donors as recovered given two negative PCRs, clearance, or symptom resolution. The CDR3 runs to 15 residues. With 5 bases clipped from V and 1 base from J, the junction kept 7 bases outside the gene matches. CDR1 is SGHTA, CDR2 FQGTGA, per germline.

This receptor was identified in a man aged 25-40 years who had recovered from COVID-19. Material: PBMCs or T cells enriched from blood (not recorded which). The chain joins TRBV7-3 to TRBJ2-5; 7 nucleotides line up with TRBD2. DNA for the CDR3: TGTGCCAGCAGCCCCTACGGGGGGAGCCAAGAGACCCAGTACTTC. It specifies CASSPYGGSQETQYF. The complete variable domain, with remaining parts taken from reference TRBV7-3 and TRBJ2-5, reads GAGVSQTPSNKVTEKGKYVELRCDPISGHTALYWYRQSLGQGPEFLIYFQGTGAADDSGLPNDRFFAVRPEGSVSTLKIQRTERGDSAVYLCASSPYGGSQETQYFGPGTRLLVL.